The 5 T cell receptor beta chains listed next were all sequenced from one sample in a study of cytotoxic CD8 clonotypes in ibrutinib-treated CLL. Clones were sequenced by immunoSEQ multiplex PCR, and TCRdb holds only the in-frame ones, with some missing. The table includes about 69,000 clones, around 80% detected once. The source was PBMCs, collected at disease progression, from a patient treated with ibrutinib. The receptor set was obtained from a human donor with chronic lymphocytic leukemia.

This CDR3 reads CASRQTSGNYEQYF. The CDR3 nucleotides read TGTGCCAGCAGGCAGACTAGCGGGAACTACGAGCAGTACTTC. The V and J genes are TRBV5-4 and TRBJ2-7; 11 nucleotides align to TRBD2. The CDR3 is 14 residues long. The V gene end was trimmed by 5 bases and the J gene end by 3 bases; junction bases not matched to a gene: 4. Germline CDR1 SGHNT, CDR2 YYREEE (reference sequence). The whole variable domain, remainder taken from reference TRBV5-4 and TRBJ2-7, is ETGVTQSPTHLIKTRGQQVTLRCSSQSGHNTVSWYQQALGQGPQFIFQYYREEENGRGNFPPRFSGLQFPNYSSELNVNALELDDSALYLCASRQTSGNYEQYFGPGTRLTVT.

This rearrangement joins TRBV28 to TRBJ2-4, with D maybe TRBD2 (6 bases). Germline V gene data show CDR1 as MDHEN and CDR2 as SYDVKM. V shed 2 bases and J shed 1 base, with 6 bases lying between them. This CDR3 comprises 14 residues. CDR3 residues: CASSLGGAKNIQYF. The CDR3 nucleotides are TGTGCCAGCAGTTTAGGGGGGGCCAAAAACATTCAGTACTTC.

This chain connects TRBV10-2 to TRBJ1-1, with D maybe TRBD1 (5 bases). V lost 10 bases and J lost 4, with 16 bases in between. CDR1 WSHSY and CDR2 SAAADI come from the germline V gene. This CDR3 spans 13 amino acids. The CDR3 here is CATQSQGGTEAFF. The CDR3 bases are TGCGCCACCCAATCCCAGGGTGGCACTGAAGCTTTCTTT.

This clone was found once. The chain joins TRBV2 to TRBJ1-5; D gene unclear. This CDR3 has 15 amino acids. V lost 8 bases, J lost 0 bases, and 14 bases lay in between. Germline V gene lookup returns CDR1 SNHLY and CDR2 FYNNEI. The CDR3 sequence is CASRRGWDSNQPQHF. CDR3 coding DNA: TGTGCCAGCCGACGAGGGTGGGATAGCAATCAGCCCCAGCATTTT.

The V call is TRBV10-2, the J call TRBJ1-1; TRBD1 agrees at 7 bases. The CDR3 sequence is 14 residues long. The ends lost 4 bases at V and 1 base at J; junction bases unmatched: 3. The germline CDR1 and CDR2 sequences are WSHSY and SAAADI. The CDR3 DNA follows: TGCGCCAGCAGTGGGGGACAGCCGAACACTGAAGCTTTCTTT. This codes for CASSGGQPNTEAFF.